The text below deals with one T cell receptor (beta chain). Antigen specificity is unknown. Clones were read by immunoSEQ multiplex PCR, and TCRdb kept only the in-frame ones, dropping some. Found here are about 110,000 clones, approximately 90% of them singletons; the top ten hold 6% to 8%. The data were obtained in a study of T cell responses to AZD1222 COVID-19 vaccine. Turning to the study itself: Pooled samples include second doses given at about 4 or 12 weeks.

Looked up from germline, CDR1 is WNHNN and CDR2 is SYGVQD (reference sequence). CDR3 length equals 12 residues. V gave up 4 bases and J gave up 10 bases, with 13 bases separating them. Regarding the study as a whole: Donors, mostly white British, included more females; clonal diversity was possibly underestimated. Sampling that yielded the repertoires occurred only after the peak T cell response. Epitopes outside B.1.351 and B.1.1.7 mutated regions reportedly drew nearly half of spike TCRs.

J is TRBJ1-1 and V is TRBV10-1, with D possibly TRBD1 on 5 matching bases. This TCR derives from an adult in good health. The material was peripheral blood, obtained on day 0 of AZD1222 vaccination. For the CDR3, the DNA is TGCGCCAGCAGTGTTGACCGGGGGACAGCTTTCTTT. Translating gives CASSVDRGTAFF.